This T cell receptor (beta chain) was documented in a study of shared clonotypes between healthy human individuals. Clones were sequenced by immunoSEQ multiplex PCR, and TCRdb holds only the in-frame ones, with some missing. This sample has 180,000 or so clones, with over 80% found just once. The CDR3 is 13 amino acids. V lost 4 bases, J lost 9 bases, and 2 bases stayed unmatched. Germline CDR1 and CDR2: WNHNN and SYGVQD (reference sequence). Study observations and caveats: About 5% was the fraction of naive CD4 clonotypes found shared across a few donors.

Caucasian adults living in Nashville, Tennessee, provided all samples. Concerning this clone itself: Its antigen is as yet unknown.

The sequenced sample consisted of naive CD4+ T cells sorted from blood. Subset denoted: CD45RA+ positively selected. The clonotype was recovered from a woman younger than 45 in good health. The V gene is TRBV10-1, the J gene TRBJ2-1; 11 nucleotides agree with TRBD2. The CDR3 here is CASSATSGIEQFF. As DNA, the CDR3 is TGCGCCAGCAGTGCGACTAGCGGGATTGAGCAGTTCTTC.